A single sample gave rise to the 22 T cell receptor beta chains below, sequenced in a study of T cells in Graves' hyperthyroidism and ophthalmopathy. The investigators amplified TCR beta CDR3 regions from RNA transcripts. With the HTBI primer set, the TCR CDR3 went through a first round of RT-PCR. In TCRdb, the multiplex PCR reads were re-called with MiXCR into one record per CDR3 protein. Among under 400,000 distinct CDR3 sequences listed, more than 15% were seen once. The sample taken for sequencing was blood. Source of these receptors: a woman between 18 and 29 years old with Graves' hyperthyroidism that later progressed to Graves' ophthalmopathy.

This clonotype was recorded many times. The chain joins TRBV30 to TRBJ1-1; 7 bases map to TRBD1. The V segment lost 4 bases and the J segment 1 base; nucleotides outside the gene matches: 12. The CDR3 is 16 amino acids. Per the germline V gene, CDR1 is GTSNPN and CDR2 is SVGIG (reference sequence). CDR3: CAWTYIPGQKNTEAFF. The CDR3 DNA follows: TGTGCCTGGACTTATATTCCGGGACAGAAGAACACTGAAGCTTTCTTT.

The V gene is TRBV6-4, the J gene TRBJ2-1; 13 bases agree with TRBD2. The CDR3 contains 16 residues. Germline CDR1 reads MRHNA; CDR2 reads SNTAGT. V lost 2 bases to trimming and J lost 4 bases; unmatched junction nucleotides: 2. The CDR3 here is CASSDGTSGTYNEQFF. CDR3 bases: TGTGCCAGCAGTGACGGGACTAGCGGGACATACAATGAGCAGTTCTTC.

This clonotype was recorded at least ten times. This chain joins TRBV7-2 and TRBJ2-7; D ambiguous. The germline V gene encodes CDR1 SGHTA and CDR2 FQGNSA. This CDR3 comprises 12 residues. V was shortened by 5 bases and J by 4 bases, with 9 bases between the two germline ends. DNA of the CDR3: TGTGCCAGCAGCCACTACCCATACGAGCAGTACTTC. It encodes CASSHYPYEQYF.

In the case of this clonotype: This clone may be a read error of a much larger clone one base away. CDR3 DNA: TGTGCCAGCAGTTTAGCGCGCGAGCAGCACTTC. Protein: CASSLAREQHF. The genes are TRBV12-3 or TRBV12-4 and TRBJ2-7, with D unclear. The CDR3 extends over 11 amino acids.

The V and J genes are TRBV10-2 and TRBJ1-2, with TRBD1 identical over 7 bases. J was trimmed by 7 bases and V by 5 bases; bases with no gene match: 4. The CDR3 is made up of 12 amino acids. Germline V lookup: CDR1 WSHSY, CDR2 SAAADI. The CDR3 nucleotides read TGCGCCAGCAGTCAGGGGGAAGCTGGCTACACCTTC. It yields the protein CASSQGEAGYTF.

Concerning this clonotype: Just one base apart from a much larger clone, this may be a read error. V gene TRBV28 combines with J gene TRBJ2-1; D is uncertain. This CDR3 has 13 residues. V lost 8 bases, J lost 3 bases, and 11 bases lay in between. Germline CDR1 reads MDHEN; CDR2 reads SYDVKM. CDR3 in amino acids: CASAVLRYNEQFF. The CDR3 DNA follows: TGTGCCAGCGCCGTCCTTCGCTACAATGAGCAGTTCTTC. The variable domain in full, completed from reference TRBV28 and TRBJ2-1, reads DVKVTQSSRYLVKRTGEKVFLECVQDMDHENMFWYRQDPGLGLRLIYFSYDVKMKEKGDIPEGYSVSREKKERFSLILESASTNQTSMYLCASAVLRYNEQFFGPGTRLTVL.

This clonotype was seen many times. This chain uses TRBV7-9 with TRBJ2-7; TRBD1 matches at 8 bases. The ends lost 5 bases at V and 1 base at J; junction bases unmatched: 7. The germline gives CDR1 SEHNR, CDR2 FQNEAQ (reference sequence). CDR3 length: 15 amino acids. CDR3 sequence: CASSPLTGDSYEQYF. Here the CDR3 DNA reads TGTGCCAGCAGCCCGTTGACAGGGGATTCCTACGAGCAGTACTTC.

This chain uses TRBV11-2 with TRBJ2-5; D is ambiguous. V was pared by 6 bases and J by 2 bases, with 10 bases between. CDR3 length: 13 residues. CDR1 is SGHAT, CDR2 FQNNGV, per germline. The CDR3 sequence is CASSSEQQETQYF. The CDR3 DNA reads TGTGCCAGCAGTTCGGAACAACAAGAGACCCAGTACTTC.

This clonotype was detected ten times or more. The chain links TRBV18 to TRBJ2-1; 13 bases map to TRBD2. The CDR3 has 17 residues. Germline V gene data show CDR1 as KGHSH and CDR2 as LQKENI. V lost 3 bases to trimming and J lost 3 bases; unmatched junction nucleotides: 5. The CDR3 DNA reads as TGTGCCAGCTCACCTTGGACTAGCGGGAGTAGCTACAATGAGCAGTTCTTC. Translated, it gives CASSPWTSGSSYNEQFF.

On this clonotype itself: Without the conserved terminal phenylalanine or tryptophan, this CDR3 likely stems from a read error. The genes are TRBV4-3 and TRBJ2-1, with D unclear. This CDR3 spans 17 amino acids. V was pared by 1 base and J by 0 bases, with 13 bases between. Germline CDR1 is LGHNA and CDR2 is YSLEER. The CDR3 coding sequence is TGCGCCAGCAGCCAAGGAAACGCTCTGAGCTCCTACAATGAGCAGTTCATC. Amino acid sequence: CASSQGNALSSYNEQFI.

In this sample, this clonotype turned up many times. V and J are TRBV18 and TRBJ2-1, with 9 positions matching TRBD2. V was clipped by 2 bases and J by 9 bases; unmatched bases: 8. CDR3 length: 15 residues. Germline assignment: CDR1 KGHSH and CDR2 LQKENI. The CDR3 bases are TGTGCCAGCTCACCAGCGGGAGGGCAAACCCTTGAGCAGTTCTTC. This codes for CASSPAGGQTLEQFF.

This clonotype was detected many times. The rearrangement links TRBV7-2 to TRBJ2-3; D not certain. The length of the CDR3 is 13 residues. The V and J ends lost 1 base and 6 bases respectively, with 8 bases between them. The V gene's germline CDR1 is SGHTA and CDR2 FQGNSA. CDR3 bases: TGTGCCAGCAGCTTAGAGAATGGGGATACGCAGTATTTT. As protein: CASSLENGDTQYF.

DNA for the CDR3: TGTGCCAGCAGCCATCGACCGGACAGGGCCTACGAGCAGTACTTC. Protein: CASSHRPDRAYEQYF. The gene calls are TRBV3-1 and TRBJ2-7; 8 bases agree with TRBD1. Germline loops: CDR1 LGHDT, CDR2 YNNKEL (reference sequence). The CDR3 totals 15 residues. The trim removed 3 bases at V and 2 bases at J, leaving 6 bases unmatched.

This clonotype was detected many times. This sequence joins TRBV6-1 and TRBJ2-1; D is uncertain. Germline lookup yields CDR1 MNHNS and CDR2 SASEGT. There are 15 residues in the CDR3. Trimming left V 3 bases short and J 0 bases short, with 9 bases between. The CDR3 DNA reads as TGTGCCAGCAGTGACCCTACATTCTCCTACAATGAGCAGTTCTTC. Translated: CASSDPTFSYNEQFF.

The rearrangement joins TRBV5-1 to TRBJ2-1; 9 bases agree with TRBD1. Germline V CDR1 and CDR2: SGHRS, YFSETQ. V shed 4 bases and J 3 bases; nucleotides not matched to a gene: 8. The CDR3 runs 16 residues. DNA of the CDR3: TGCGCCAGCAGCCCGGGGGGACAGGGTTTCTACAATGAGCAGTTCTTC. Its protein is CASSPGGQGFYNEQFF.

This clonotype showed up many times. The chain employs TRBV12-3 or TRBV12-4 and TRBJ2-7; 16 nucleotides agree with TRBD2. Trimming cost V 7 bases and J 2 bases; bases outside gene matches: 8. The CDR3 runs 17 residues. The CDR3 bases are TGTGCCAGCAAGGTGGGACTAGCGGGAGGGAAAACCTACGAGCAGTACTTC. Its protein is CASKVGLAGGKTYEQYF.

The gene calls are TRBV12-3 or TRBV12-4 and TRBJ2-2, with D possibly being TRBD1 or TRBD2 (5 bases each). The CDR3 has 12 amino acids. V was shortened by 7 bases and J by 6 bases, with 9 bases between the two germline ends. This CDR3 reads CASIGGSGELFF. CDR3 DNA sequence: TGTGCCAGCATTGGGGGTTCCGGGGAGCTGTTTTTT.

This clonotype was seen a few times. This chain uses TRBV15 with TRBJ2-6; D is unresolved. The CDR3 totals 15 residues. Trimming stripped 0 bases from V and 12 bases from J, with 15 bases between. Germline values: CDR1 LNHNV, CDR2 YYDKDF (reference sequence). The CDR3 reads CATSRDPTGQSVLTF. In nucleotides, the CDR3 is TGTGCCACCAGCAGAGATCCAACGGGCCAAAGCGTCCTGACTTTC.

This clonotype was detected many times. The J gene is TRBJ2-7, the V gene TRBV18; D remains ambiguous. V lost 0 bases to trimming and J lost 2 bases, with 8 bases between them. CDR1 is KGHSH, CDR2 LQKENI, per germline. The CDR3 contains 14 residues. Here the CDR3 DNA reads TGTGCCAGCTCACCACCGGCGGAAGCCTACGAGCAGTACTTC. It codes for CASSPPAEAYEQYF.

In its sample, this clonotype was seen many times. V usage is TRBV28 and J usage is TRBJ2-7, with a tentative D call TRBD2 (6 bases). Germline-derived CDR1 and CDR2 are MDHEN and SYDVKM. The CDR3 length is 14 residues. With 4 bases removed from V and 2 bases from J, the gap between germline ends came to 12 bases. The CDR3, as DNA: TGTGCCAGCAGTTCCAGCGGGCGAACCTACGAGCAGTACTTC. Translated: CASSSSGRTYEQYF. Full variable domain (missing parts from reference TRBV28 and TRBJ2-7): DVKVTQSSRYLVKRTGEKVFLECVQDMDHENMFWYRQDPGLGLRLIYFSYDVKMKEKGDIPEGYSVSREKKERFSLILESASTNQTSMYLCASSSSGRTYEQYFGPGTRLTVT.

CDR3 region: CASSLLGGGKETQYF. DNA of the CDR3: TGTGCCAGCAGTTTGCTGGGAGGGGGCAAAGAGACCCAGTACTTC. J is TRBJ2-5 and V is TRBV28; D may be TRBD1 or TRBD2 (7 bases each). This CDR3 has 15 residues. Germline V gene lookup returns CDR1 MDHEN and CDR2 SYDVKM. The germline V and J ends were trimmed by 3 bases and 3 bases, with 14 bases remaining between them.

The sample holds many counts of this clonotype. CDR3 nucleotides: TGCGCCAGCAGCTTGGGAGACTCCCATGCGAGGAATGAGCAGTTCTTC. Residues: CASSLGDSHARNEQFF. The chain links TRBV5-1 to TRBJ2-1; no clear D gene. Germline V gives CDR1 SGHRS, CDR2 YFSETQ. The length of the CDR3 is 16 residues. The V and J ends lost 0 bases and 7 bases respectively, with 17 bases between them.